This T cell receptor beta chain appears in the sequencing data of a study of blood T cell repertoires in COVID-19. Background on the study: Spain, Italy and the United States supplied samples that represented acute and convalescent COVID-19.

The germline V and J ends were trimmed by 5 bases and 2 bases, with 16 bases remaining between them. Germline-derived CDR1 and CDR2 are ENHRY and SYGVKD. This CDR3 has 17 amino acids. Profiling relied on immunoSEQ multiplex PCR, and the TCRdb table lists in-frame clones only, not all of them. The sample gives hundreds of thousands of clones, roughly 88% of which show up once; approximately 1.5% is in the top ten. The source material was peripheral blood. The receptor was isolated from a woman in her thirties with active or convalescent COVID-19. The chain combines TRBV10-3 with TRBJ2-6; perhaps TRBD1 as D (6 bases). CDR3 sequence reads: CAISSQLPGAGANVLTF. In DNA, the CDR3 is TGTGCCATCAGTTCCCAACTCCCAGGGGCTGGGGCCAACGTCCTGACTTTC.